This T cell receptor beta chain was obtained from a study of T cells in Graves' hyperthyroidism and ophthalmopathy. RNA transcripts were the template for amplifying TCR beta CDR3 regions. An initial round of RT-PCR targeting the TCR CDR3 relied on the HTBI primer set. Each CDR3 protein gets one entry after TCRdb re-called the multiplex PCR reads with MiXCR. The table lists roughly 700,000 distinct CDR3 sequences, 35% of them singletons. A word on this clonotype: The junction and the germline gene differ at one end; a read error may be behind it.

The CDR3 sequence is 14 residues long. Per germline, CDR1 KGHDR and CDR2 SFDVKD. The chain links TRBV24-1 to TRBJ2-7; D gene uncertain. Sequences were obtained from blood. This clonotype originated in a woman aged 40 to 49 with Graves' hyperthyroidism. Here the CDR3 reads CASSDSIGRYEQYF. In nucleotides, the CDR3 is TGTGCCAGCAGTGATTCGATTGGCCGATACGAGCAGTACTTC.